Listed here are 11 T cell receptor beta chains from one sample, sequenced in a study of blood T cell repertoires in COVID-19 (dated by TCRdb to about 2020). The library came from the immunoSEQ multiplex PCR assay. TCRdb took this table from immuneACCESS and kept in-frame rearrangements with V and J called. Such tables lack part of the clones; where checked against another copy, unresolved V genes explain under half of the gap, and the rest is unexplained. The sample table shows 350,000 to 450,000 clones, and more than 70% are seen once. 2% to 2.5% of the sample is taken by the ten largest. Sequenced: peripheral blood. These receptors were taken from an older woman with COVID-19, enrolled during active disease.

This chain connects TRBV18 to TRBJ1-1, with D perhaps TRBD1 (6 bases). The CDR3 consists of 14 residues. From germline, CDR1 is KGHSH and CDR2 LQKENI. V was clipped by 8 bases and J by 2 bases, with 15 bases between them. This chain's CDR3 is CASDAMGANTEAFF. CDR3 coding DNA: TGTGCCAGCGACGCTATGGGGGCCAACACTGAAGCTTTCTTT.

The chain combines TRBV4-1 with TRBJ2-6; D gene ambiguous. V lost 0 bases to trimming and J lost 0 bases, with 6 bases between them. Germline CDR1 reads MGHRA; CDR2 reads YSYEKL. This CDR3 contains 16 residues. The CDR3: CASSQDISSGANVLTF. CDR3 nucleotide sequence: TGCGCCAGCAGCCAAGATATATCCTCTGGGGCCAACGTCCTGACTTTC.

The CDR3, as DNA: TGTGCCAGCAGCCCCGGCGGGGTCCCTGGGCGATACAATGAGCAGTTCTTC. Translation gives CASSPGGVPGRYNEQFF. This rearrangement joins TRBV7-9 to TRBJ2-1; TRBD2 is a possible D gene (6 bases). The germline CDR1 and CDR2 sequences are SEHNR and FQNEAQ (reference sequence). With 5 bases removed from V and 4 bases from J, the gap between germline ends came to 21 bases. The CDR3 loop spans 17 amino acids.

This chain links TRBV28 with TRBJ2-1, with 7 bases fitting TRBD1. The V segment lost 5 bases and the J segment 6 bases; nucleotides outside the gene matches: 10. Germline V gives CDR1 MDHEN, CDR2 SYDVKM. The CDR3 loop spans 15 amino acids. This chain's CDR3 is CASSARLDRANEQFF. CDR3 bases: TGTGCCAGCAGTGCCCGCCTTGACAGGGCCAATGAGCAGTTCTTC.

V usage is TRBV7-2 and J usage is TRBJ1-5; 7 bases fit TRBD1. The length of the CDR3 is 15 residues. Looked up from germline, CDR1 is SGHTA and CDR2 is FQGNSA. With 5 bases clipped from V and 0 bases from J, the junction kept 4 bases outside the gene matches. The CDR3 loop is CASSPGTVSNQPQHF. The CDR3, as DNA: TGTGCCAGCAGCCCCGGGACAGTTAGCAATCAGCCCCAGCATTTT.

J is TRBJ1-1 and V is TRBV6-5, with TRBD1 matching over 9 bases. CDR3 length: 16 amino acids. Looked up from germline, CDR1 is MNHEY and CDR2 is SVGAGI. The junction had 6 bases not matched to a gene; V was cut back by 2 bases and J by 2 bases. The CDR3 protein is CASSYPGQGLNTEAFF. As DNA, the CDR3 is TGTGCCAGCAGTTACCCGGGACAGGGACTAAACACTGAAGCTTTCTTT.

The chain joins TRBV5-5 to TRBJ2-5; 11 bases are a match to TRBD2. The CDR3 consists of 14 residues. Per germline, CDR1 SGHKS and CDR2 YYEKEE (reference sequence). The V segment lost 7 bases and the J segment 4 bases; nucleotides outside the gene matches: 6. CDR3 coding DNA: TGTGCCAGCCGTCAAACTAGCGGGGGAGAGACCCAGTACTTC. It encodes CASRQTSGGETQYF.

CDR3 region: CASSRRQSNEKLFF. The CDR3 DNA reads TGTGCCAGCAGCCGAAGACAGTCTAATGAAAAACTGTTTTTT. The V gene is TRBV3-1 (or the pseudogene TRBV3-2), the J gene TRBJ1-4, with D possibly being TRBD1 (5 bases). CDR3 length equals 14 residues. Trimming pared 4 bases from V and 3 bases from J, leaving 9 bases between. CDR1 and CDR2 (germline): LGHDT, YNNKEL (reference sequence).

V gene TRBV28 combines with J gene TRBJ1-1; D unclear. There are 11 residues in the CDR3. Germline-derived CDR1 and CDR2 are MDHEN and SYDVKM. Trimming removed 7 bases at V and 1 base at J, with 4 bases between. The CDR3 DNA reads TGTGCCAGCACTAAGAACACTGAAGCTTTCTTT. Residues: CASTKNTEAFF.

This sequence joins TRBV4-1 and TRBJ2-5, with 7 bases fitting TRBD1. The ends lost 1 base at V and 0 bases at J; junction bases unmatched: 5. Germline V CDR1 and CDR2: MGHRA, YSYEKL. The CDR3 runs to 16 residues. CDR3 region: CASSQGQGFNQETQYF. As DNA, the CDR3 is TGCGCCAGCAGCCAAGGACAGGGCTTCAACCAAGAGACCCAGTACTTC.

The chain uses TRBV6-1 and TRBJ1-2; 7 bases are a match to TRBD1. In germline, CDR1 is MNHNS, CDR2 SASEGT. This CDR3 contains 18 residues. V gave up 4 bases and J gave up 4 bases; unmatched junction bases: 18. The CDR3 loop is CASSGSGQTEIKGYGYTF. The DNA of the CDR3 is TGTGCCAGCAGTGGCTCGGGACAGACCGAGATTAAGGGCTATGGCTACACCTTC.